The subject of this entry is one T cell receptor beta chain. This clone has a count of ten or more. Its antigen remains undetermined. No much larger clone is present one base from it, and per-base qualities are unavailable. The sample originates from a study of metastatic and nonmetastatic thyroid tumors (dated by TCRdb to about 2020). For the study in its entirety: Repertoires were compared across peripheral blood and tumor or nodule tissue samples from malignant and benign thyroid patients. Results the study describes overall, beyond this receptor: In both blood and tumor samples, malignant tumors were reported to have significantly higher TCR beta diversity than benign nodules.

Deletion took 5 bases off V and 2 bases off J, with a span of 12 bases between the germline ends. Reading the germline V gene gives CDR1 MDHEN and CDR2 SYDVKM. From cysteine to phenylalanine, the CDR3 is 14 amino acids long. The entry retains the CDR3 DNA only, 42 bases that are in frame from base 1. Library preparation was by PCR. The instrument given in TCRdb is Illumina HiSeq 4000. The TCR beta-chain CDR3 region of each patient was profiled by high-throughput sequencing. In the source study's methods: CDR3 differences across clinicopathological groups were used to build a classifier for discriminating distant-metastatic papillary thyroid cancer patients. To measure repertoire diversity the researchers used the Shannon index, while the Morisita-Horn index served to gauge how similar the tumor and blood repertoires were. Using fastp trimming at Q25 and MiXCR clonotype assembly, TCRdb reanalyzed the public sequencing data and kept in-frame beta chains. TCRdb's processing, not the study's, gives the V and J calls here. The sample contains tens of thousands of clones, around 16% of them found a single time. Around 9.9% of the sample comes from the top ten.

No patient had received any treatment before thyroid surgery. Using T-cell receptor beta sequencing, the researchers looked back retrospectively at clinical samples from patients, gathered between about 2012 and 2018. The sequence derives from a female donor with papillary thyroid cancer or a benign thyroid nodule (not recorded which). Some clones in this sample may be carry-over from other donors' samples. Specimen: tumor tissue. This chain is built from TRBV28 and TRBJ1-1, with the D gene call left open. The CDR3 region: CASSNFYENTEAFF. The DNA sequence is TGTGCCAGCAGTAATTTTTATGAAAACACTGAAGCTTTCTTT.